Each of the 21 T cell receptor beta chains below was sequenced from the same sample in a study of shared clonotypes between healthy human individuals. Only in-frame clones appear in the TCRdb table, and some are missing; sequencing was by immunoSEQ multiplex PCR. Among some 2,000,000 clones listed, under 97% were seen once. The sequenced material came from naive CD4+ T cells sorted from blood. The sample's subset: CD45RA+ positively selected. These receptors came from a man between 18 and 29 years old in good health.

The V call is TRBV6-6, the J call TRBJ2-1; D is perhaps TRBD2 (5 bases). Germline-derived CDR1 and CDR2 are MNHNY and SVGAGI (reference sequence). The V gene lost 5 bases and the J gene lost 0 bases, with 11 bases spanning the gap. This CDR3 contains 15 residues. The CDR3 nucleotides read TGTGCCAGCAGTGCTAGCTGGAGCTCCTACAATGAGCAGTTCTTC. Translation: CASSASWSSYNEQFF.

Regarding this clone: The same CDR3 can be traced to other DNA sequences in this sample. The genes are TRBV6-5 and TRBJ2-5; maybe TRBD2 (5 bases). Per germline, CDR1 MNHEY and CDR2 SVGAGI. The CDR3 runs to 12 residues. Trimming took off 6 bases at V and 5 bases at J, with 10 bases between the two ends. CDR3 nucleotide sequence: TGTGCCAGCAGCCGGGGAGAGGAGACCCAGTACTTC. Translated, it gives CASSRGEETQYF.

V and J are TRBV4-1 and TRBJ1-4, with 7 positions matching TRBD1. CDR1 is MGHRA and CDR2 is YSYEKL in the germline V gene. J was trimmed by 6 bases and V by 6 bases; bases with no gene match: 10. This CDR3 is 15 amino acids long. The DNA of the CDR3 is TGCGCCAGCAGTCCTACCGACAGGGACGATGAAAAACTGTTTTTT. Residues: CASSPTDRDDEKLFF.

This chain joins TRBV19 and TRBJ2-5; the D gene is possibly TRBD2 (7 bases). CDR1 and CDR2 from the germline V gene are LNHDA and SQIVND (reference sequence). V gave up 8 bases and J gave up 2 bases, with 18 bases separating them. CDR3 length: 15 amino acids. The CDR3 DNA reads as TGTGCCAGTCGAGCTAGCGGAGGGGGGCAAGAGACCCAGTACTTC. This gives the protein CASRASGGGQETQYF.

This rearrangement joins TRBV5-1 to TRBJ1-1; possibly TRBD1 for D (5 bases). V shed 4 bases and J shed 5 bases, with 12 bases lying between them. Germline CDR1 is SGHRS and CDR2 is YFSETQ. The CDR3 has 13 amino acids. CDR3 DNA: TGCGCCAGCAGCGCCCCGGGGGAAACTGAAGCTTTCTTT. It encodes CASSAPGETEAFF.

The CDR3 protein is CAWSVSGMHGYTF. The DNA of the CDR3 is TGTGCCTGGAGTGTGAGTGGGATGCATGGCTACACCTTC. This chain links TRBV30 with TRBJ1-2; unclear D gene. The V end was cut by 0 bases, the J end by 6 bases, with 11 bases between. Germline CDR1 reads GTSNPN; CDR2 reads SVGIG (reference sequence). The CDR3 totals 13 residues. Using reference TRBV30 and TRBJ1-2 for the parts outside the CDR3, the full variable domain is SQTIHQWPATLVQPVGSPLSLECTVEGTSNPNLYWYRQAAGRGLQLLFYSVGIGQISSEVPQNLSASRPQDRQFILSSKKLLLSDSGFYLCAWSVSGMHGYTFGSGTRLTVV.

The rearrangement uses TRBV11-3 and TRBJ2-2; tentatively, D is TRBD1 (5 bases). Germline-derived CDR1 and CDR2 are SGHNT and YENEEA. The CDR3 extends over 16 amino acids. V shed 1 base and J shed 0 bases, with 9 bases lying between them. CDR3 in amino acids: CASSLGDSANTGELFF. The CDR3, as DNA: TGTGCCAGCAGCTTAGGCGACAGTGCGAACACCGGGGAGCTGTTTTTT.

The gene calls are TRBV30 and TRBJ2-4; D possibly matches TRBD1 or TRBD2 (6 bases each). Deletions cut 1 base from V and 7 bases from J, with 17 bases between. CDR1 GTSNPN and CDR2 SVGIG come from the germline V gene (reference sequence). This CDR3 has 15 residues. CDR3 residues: CAWSEKKEGGNIQYF. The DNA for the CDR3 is TGTGCCTGGAGTGAGAAAAAAGAAGGGGGGAACATTCAGTACTTC.

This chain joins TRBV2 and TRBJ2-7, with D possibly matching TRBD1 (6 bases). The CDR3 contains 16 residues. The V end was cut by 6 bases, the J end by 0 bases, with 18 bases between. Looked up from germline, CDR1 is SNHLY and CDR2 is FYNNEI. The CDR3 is CASSALGWDNSYEQYF. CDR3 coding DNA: TGTGCCAGCAGCGCGCTGGGCTGGGACAACTCCTACGAGCAGTACTTC.

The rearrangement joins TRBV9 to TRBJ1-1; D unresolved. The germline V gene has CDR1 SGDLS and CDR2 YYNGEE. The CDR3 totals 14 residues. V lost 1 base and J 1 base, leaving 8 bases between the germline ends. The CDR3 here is CASSVSTGNTEAFF. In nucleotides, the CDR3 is TGTGCCAGCAGCGTATCGACGGGGAACACTGAAGCTTTCTTT.

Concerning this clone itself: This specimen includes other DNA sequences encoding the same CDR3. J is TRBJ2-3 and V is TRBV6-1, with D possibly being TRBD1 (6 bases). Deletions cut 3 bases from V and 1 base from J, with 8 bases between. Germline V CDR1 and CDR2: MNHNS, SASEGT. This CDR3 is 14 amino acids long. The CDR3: CASSDRTGTDTQYF. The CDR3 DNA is TGTGCCAGCAGTGATAGGACAGGCACAGATACGCAGTATTTT.

The CDR3 here is CAWSGGQGASAYEQYF. In DNA form, the CDR3 reads TGTGCCTGGAGTGGTGGACAGGGTGCCTCGGCCTACGAGCAGTACTTC. This chain joins TRBV30 and TRBJ2-7; 8 bases agree with TRBD1. This CDR3 region has 16 residues. V was clipped by 1 base and J by 2 bases; unmatched bases: 10. Germline CDR1 reads GTSNPN; CDR2 reads SVGIG (reference sequence).

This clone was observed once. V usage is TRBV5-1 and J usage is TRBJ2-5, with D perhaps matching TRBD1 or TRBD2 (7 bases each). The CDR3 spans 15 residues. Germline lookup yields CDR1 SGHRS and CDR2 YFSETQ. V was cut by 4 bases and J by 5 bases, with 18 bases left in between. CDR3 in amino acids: CASSLGDSGKETQYF. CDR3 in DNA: TGCGCCAGCAGCCTGGGGGACAGCGGGAAGGAGACCCAGTACTTC.

CDR3 sequence: CASSQDKASASQETQYF. The CDR3 DNA reads TGCGCCAGCAGCCAAGATAAGGCTAGTGCTAGTCAAGAGACCCAGTACTTC. V usage is TRBV4-1 and J usage is TRBJ2-5; no clear D. Trimming left V 0 bases short and J 2 bases short, with 16 bases between. The germline gives CDR1 MGHRA, CDR2 YSYEKL. The CDR3 runs to 17 residues.

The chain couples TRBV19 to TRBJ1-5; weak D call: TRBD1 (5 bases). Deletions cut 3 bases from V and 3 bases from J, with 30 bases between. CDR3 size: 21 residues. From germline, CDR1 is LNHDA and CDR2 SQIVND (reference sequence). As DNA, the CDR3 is TGTGCCAGTAGTATGCGGGCGGGAAGGCTCTCTGCAGGGACCTTCAATCAGCCCCAGCATTTT. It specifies CASSMRAGRLSAGTFNQPQHF.

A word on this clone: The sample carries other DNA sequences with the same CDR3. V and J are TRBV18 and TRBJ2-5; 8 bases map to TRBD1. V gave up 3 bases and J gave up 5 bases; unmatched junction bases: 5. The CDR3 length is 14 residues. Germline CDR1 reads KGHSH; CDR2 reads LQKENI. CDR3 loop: CASSPQGAGETQYF. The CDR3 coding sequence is TGTGCCAGCTCACCTCAGGGGGCCGGGGAGACCCAGTACTTC.

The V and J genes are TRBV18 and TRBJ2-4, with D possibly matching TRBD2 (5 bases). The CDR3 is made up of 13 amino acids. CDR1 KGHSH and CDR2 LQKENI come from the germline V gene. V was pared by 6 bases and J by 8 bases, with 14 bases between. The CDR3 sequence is CASSTNGDDIQYF. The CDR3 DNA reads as TGTGCCAGCTCCACCAACGGGGATGACATTCAGTACTTC.

This chain's CDR3 is CASSHGGATDTQYF. The CDR3 DNA follows: TGCGCCAGCAGCCATGGGGGGGCCACAGATACGCAGTATTTT. This chain uses TRBV4-3 with TRBJ2-3, with D maybe TRBD2 (7 bases). The ends were cut back, 3 bases at V and 2 bases at J, with 9 bases in the middle. Germline V lookup: CDR1 LGHNA, CDR2 YSLEER. This CDR3 comprises 14 residues.

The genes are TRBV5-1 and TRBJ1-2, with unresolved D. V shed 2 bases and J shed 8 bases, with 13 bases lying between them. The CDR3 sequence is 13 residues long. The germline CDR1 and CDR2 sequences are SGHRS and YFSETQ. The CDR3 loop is CASSLEGNWGYTF. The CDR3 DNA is TGCGCCAGCAGCTTAGAAGGAAACTGGGGCTACACCTTC.

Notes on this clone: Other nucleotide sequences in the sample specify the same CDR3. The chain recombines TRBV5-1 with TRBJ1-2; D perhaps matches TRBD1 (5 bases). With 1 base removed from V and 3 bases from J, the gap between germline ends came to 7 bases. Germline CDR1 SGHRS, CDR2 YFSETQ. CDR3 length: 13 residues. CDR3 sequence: CASSLRGDYGYTF. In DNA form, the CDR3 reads TGCGCCAGCAGCTTGAGGGGCGACTATGGCTACACCTTC. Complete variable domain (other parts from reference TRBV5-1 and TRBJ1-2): KAGVTQTPRYLIKTRGQQVTLSCSPISGHRSVSWYQQTPGQGLQFLFEYFSETQRNKGNFPGRFSGRQFSNSRSEMNVSTLELGDSALYLCASSLRGDYGYTFGSGTRLTVV.

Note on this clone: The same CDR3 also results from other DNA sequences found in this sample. CDR3 in amino acids: CASSLGDTQYF. The DNA for the CDR3 is TGCGCCAGCAGCCTTGGGGATACGCAGTATTTT. The chain couples TRBV5-1 to TRBJ2-3; the D is unclear. The germline V and J ends were trimmed by 4 bases and 6 bases, with 6 bases remaining between them. CDR3 length: 11 amino acids. Germline lookup yields CDR1 SGHRS and CDR2 YFSETQ.